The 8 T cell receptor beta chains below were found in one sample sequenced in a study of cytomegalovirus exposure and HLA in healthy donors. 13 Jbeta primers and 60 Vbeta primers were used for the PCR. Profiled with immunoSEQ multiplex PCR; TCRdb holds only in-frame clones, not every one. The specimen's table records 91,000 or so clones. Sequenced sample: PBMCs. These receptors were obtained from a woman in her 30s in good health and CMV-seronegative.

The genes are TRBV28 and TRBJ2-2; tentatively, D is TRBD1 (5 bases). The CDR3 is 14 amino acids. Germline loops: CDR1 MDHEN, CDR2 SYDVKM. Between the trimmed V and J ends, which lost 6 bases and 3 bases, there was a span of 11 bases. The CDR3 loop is CASSSLGDTGELFF. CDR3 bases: TGTGCCAGCAGCAGCCTAGGGGACACCGGGGAGCTGTTTTTT.

CDR3 sequence (DNA): TGTGCCAGCAGCCAAAGACAGGAGAGAACCGGGGAGCTGTTTTTT. The encoded protein is CASSQRQERTGELFF. V gene TRBV4-2 combines with J gene TRBJ2-2; D is possibly TRBD1 (6 bases). This CDR3 contains 15 residues. Looked up from germline, CDR1 is LGHNA and CDR2 is YNFKEQ. The V and J ends lost 2 bases and 5 bases respectively, with 12 bases between them.

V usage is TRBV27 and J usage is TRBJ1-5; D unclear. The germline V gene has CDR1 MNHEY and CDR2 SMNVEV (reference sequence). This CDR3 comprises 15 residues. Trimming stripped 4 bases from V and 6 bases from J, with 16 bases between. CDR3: CASSSNLGLGQPQHF. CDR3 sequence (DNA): TGTGCCAGCAGTTCCAATTTAGGCCTAGGTCAGCCCCAGCATTTT.

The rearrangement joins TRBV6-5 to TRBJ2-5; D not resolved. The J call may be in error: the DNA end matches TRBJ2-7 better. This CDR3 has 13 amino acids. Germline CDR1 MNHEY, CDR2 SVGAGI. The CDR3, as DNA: TGTGCCAGCAGTTTTCCGAGCTCCTACGAGCAGTACTTC. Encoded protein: CASSFPSSYEQYF.

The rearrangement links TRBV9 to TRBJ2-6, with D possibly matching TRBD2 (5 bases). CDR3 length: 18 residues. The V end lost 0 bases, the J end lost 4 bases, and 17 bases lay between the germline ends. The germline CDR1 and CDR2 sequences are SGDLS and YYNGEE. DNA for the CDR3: TGTGCCAGCAGCGTAGGGTGGATAGGAGGTGAGGGGGCCAACGTCCTGACTTTC. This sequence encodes CASSVGWIGGEGANVLTF.

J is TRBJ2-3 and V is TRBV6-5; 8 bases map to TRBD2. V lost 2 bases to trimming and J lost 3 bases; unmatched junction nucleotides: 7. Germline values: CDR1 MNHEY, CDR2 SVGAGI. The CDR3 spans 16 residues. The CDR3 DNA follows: TGTGCCAGCAGTTACGACGGGGGGGTTGGTACAGATACGCAGTATTTT. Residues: CASSYDGGVGTDTQYF.

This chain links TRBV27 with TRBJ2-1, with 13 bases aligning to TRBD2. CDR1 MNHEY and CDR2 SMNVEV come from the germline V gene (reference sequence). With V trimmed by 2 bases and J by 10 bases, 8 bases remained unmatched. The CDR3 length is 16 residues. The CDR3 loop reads CASSLDPGTSGIEQFF. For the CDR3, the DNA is TGTGCCAGCAGTTTAGATCCTGGGACTAGCGGGATCGAGCAGTTCTTC.

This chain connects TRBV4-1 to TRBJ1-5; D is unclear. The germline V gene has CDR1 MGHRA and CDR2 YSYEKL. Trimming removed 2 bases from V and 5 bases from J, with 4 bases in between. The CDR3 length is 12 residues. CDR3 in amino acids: CASSQTDQPQHF. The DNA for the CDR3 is TGCGCCAGCAGCCAAACGGATCAGCCCCAGCATTTT.